What follows is one T cell receptor (beta chain) and its context. Its antigen is unknown. CDR3 length: 13 amino acids. V shed 6 bases, J shed 4 bases, and the junction held 5 bases outside the gene matches. CDR1 is SNHLY, CDR2 FYNNEI, per germline. This entry comes from a study of OX40 agonist ivuxolimab in advanced cancers. Overall study findings and caveats: The mean number of expanded clones was higher in CD8+ T cells than in CD4+.

The data were produced by immunoSEQ multiplex PCR, yet TCRdb's version contains in-frame clones alone and is incomplete. Here the sample spans fewer than 30,000 clones, around 80% being singletons. The TCR was taken from an adult with an advanced solid tumor such as melanoma, head and neck, liver or kidney cancer. This specimen consisted of CD4+ or CD8+ T cells sorted from blood, obtained in a trial of the OX40 agonist ivuxolimab. The chain joins TRBV2 to TRBJ1-1, with TRBD1 identical over 7 bases. The CDR3 here is CASRDRVTTEAFF. The CDR3 bases are TGTGCCAGCAGAGACAGGGTAACCACTGAAGCTTTCTTT.